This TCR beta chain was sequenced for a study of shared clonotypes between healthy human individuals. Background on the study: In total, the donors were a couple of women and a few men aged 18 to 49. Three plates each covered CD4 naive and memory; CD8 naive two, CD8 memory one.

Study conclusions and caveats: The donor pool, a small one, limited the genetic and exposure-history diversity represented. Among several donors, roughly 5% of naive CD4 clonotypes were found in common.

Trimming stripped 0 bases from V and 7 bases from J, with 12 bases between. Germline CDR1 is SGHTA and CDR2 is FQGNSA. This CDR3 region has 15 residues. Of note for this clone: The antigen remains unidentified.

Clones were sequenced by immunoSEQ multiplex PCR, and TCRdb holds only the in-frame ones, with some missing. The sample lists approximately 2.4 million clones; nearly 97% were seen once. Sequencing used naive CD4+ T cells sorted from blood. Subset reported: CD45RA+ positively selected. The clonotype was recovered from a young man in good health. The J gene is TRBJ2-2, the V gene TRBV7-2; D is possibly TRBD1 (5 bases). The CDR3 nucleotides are TGTGCCAGCAGCTTAGCGCAGGGTCCTAGCGGGGAGCTGTTTTTT. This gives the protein CASSLAQGPSGELFF.